This T cell receptor (beta chain) appears in the sequencing data of a study of beta chain features in type 1 diabetes. Study-wide background: The samples had 107,917,701 sorted cells examined in all.

Every bit of the isolated RNA underwent reverse transcription, so sequencing read expressed TCRB transcripts. Method: immunoSEQ multiplex PCR; TCRdb's copy keeps in-frame clones and lacks some. The sample lists roughly 400,000 clones, more than 12% occurring once. The CDR3 is 13 amino acids. Germline V gene data show CDR1 as SGHAT and CDR2 as FQNNGV. Trimming at V came to 5 bases and at J to 6 bases, leaving 3 bases not matched to a gene. This TCR was sampled from a woman aged 18-29 years in good health. The chain joins TRBV11-2 to TRBJ2-1; 8 nucleotides align to TRBD2. Sequenced: naive CD4+ T cells from blood. The CDR3 here is CASSPGLVNEQFF. DNA for the CDR3: TGTGCCAGCAGCCCGGGACTAGTCAATGAGCAGTTCTTC.